The TCR beta chain under discussion was sequenced for a study of neurological immune-mediated disorders. Overall study findings and caveats: TCR-beta repertoires seemed private in all groups, with no expanded CDR3 amino acid sequences shared.

This clonotype was recorded many times. Its target is not known. The cDNA was produced through 5'RACE with 10-nucleotide random UMIs. MiXCR, applied by TCRdb to the 5' RACE reads, yields one record per CDR3 protein. The table has around 53,000 distinct CDR3 sequences, approximately 4.4% seen once. Germline lookup yields CDR1 SEHNR and CDR2 FQNEAQ (reference sequence). Trimming left V 1 base short and J 7 bases short, with 8 bases between. This CDR3 has 14 residues. This sequence was found in a man aged 45-65 years with multiple sclerosis. The sequenced sample consisted of PBMCs. The V and J genes are TRBV7-9 and TRBJ1-6; D might be TRBD1 (6 bases). The CDR3 is CASSLGDRNSPLHF. DNA of the CDR3: TGTGCCAGCAGCTTAGGAGACAGGAATTCACCCCTCCACTTT.